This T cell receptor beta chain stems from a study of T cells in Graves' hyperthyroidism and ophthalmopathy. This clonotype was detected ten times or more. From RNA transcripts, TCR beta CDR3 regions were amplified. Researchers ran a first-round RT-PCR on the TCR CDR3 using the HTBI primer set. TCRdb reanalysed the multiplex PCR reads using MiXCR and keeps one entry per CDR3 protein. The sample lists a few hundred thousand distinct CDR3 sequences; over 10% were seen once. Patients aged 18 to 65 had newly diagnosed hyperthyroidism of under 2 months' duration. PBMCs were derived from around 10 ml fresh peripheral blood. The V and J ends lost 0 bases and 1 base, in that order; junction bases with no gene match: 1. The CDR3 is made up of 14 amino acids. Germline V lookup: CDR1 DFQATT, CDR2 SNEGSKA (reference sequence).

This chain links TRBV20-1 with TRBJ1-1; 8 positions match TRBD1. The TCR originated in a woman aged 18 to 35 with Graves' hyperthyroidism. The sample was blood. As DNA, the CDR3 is TGCAGTGCTAGAGATGGACAGGGGAACACTGAAGCTTTCTTT. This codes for CSARDGQGNTEAFF.